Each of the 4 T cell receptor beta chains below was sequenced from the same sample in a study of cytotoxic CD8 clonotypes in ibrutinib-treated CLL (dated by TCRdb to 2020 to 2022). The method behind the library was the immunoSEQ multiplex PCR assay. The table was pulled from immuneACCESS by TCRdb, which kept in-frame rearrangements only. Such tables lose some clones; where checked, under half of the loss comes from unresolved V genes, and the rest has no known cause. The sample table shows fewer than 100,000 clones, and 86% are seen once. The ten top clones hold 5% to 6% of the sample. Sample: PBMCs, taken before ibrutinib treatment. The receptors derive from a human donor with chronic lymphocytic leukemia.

The chain's CDR3 is CASRLAGDYFPDTQYF. The CDR3 nucleotides are TGTGCCAGCAGACTAGCGGGAGACTACTTCCCAGATACGCAGTATTTT. V gene TRBV9 combines with J gene TRBJ2-3; 11 bases align to TRBD2. In germline, CDR1 is SGDLS, CDR2 YYNGEE. The CDR3 runs to 16 residues. Trimming removed 5 bases from V and 4 bases from J; junction bases left unmatched: 9.

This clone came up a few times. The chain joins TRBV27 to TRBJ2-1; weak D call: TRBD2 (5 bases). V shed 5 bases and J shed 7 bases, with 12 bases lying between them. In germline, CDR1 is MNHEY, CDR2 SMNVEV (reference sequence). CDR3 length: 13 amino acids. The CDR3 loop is CASSHGPGNEQFF. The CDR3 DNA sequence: TGTGCCAGCAGTCACGGACCGGGGAATGAGCAGTTCTTC.

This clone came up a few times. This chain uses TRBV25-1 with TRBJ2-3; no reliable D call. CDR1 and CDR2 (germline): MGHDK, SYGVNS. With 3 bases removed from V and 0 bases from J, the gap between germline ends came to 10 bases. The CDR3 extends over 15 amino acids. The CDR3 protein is CASSDRTASTDTQYF. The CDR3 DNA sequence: TGTGCCAGCAGTGACCGGACGGCTAGCACAGATACGCAGTATTTT.

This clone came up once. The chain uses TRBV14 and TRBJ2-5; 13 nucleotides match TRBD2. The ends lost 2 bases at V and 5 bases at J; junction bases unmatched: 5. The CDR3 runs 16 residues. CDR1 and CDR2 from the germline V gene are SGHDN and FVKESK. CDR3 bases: TGTGCCAGCAGCCAAACCACTAGCGGGAGGGAGGAGACCCAGTACTTC. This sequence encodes CASSQTTSGREETQYF.